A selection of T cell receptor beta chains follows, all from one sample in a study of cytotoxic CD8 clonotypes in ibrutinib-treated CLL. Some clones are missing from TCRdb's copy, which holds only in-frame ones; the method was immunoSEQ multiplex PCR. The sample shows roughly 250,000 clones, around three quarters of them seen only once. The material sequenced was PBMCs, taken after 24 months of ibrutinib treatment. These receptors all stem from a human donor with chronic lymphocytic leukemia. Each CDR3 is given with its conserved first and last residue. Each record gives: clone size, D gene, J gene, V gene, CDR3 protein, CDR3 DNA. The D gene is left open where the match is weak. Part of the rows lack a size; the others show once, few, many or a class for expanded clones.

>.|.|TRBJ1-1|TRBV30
CAWSRGSLTEAFF
TGTGCCTGGAGTAGAGGGAGTTTGACTGAAGCTTTCTTT
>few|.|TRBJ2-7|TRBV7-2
CATVRDREQYF
TGTGCCACCGTGCGGGACCGCGAGCAGTACTTC
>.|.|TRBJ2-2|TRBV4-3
CASSQGPATGELFF
TGCGCCAGCAGCCAAGGGCCGGCCACCGGGGAGCTGTTTTTT
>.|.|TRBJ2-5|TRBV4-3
CASSQELGPRYRTQYF
TGCGCCAGCAGCCAAGAATTGGGCCCCCGTTATAGGACCCAGTACTTC
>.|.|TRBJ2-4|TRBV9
CASSVGEANIQYF
TGTGCCAGCAGCGTAGGTGAGGCAAACATTCAGTACTTC
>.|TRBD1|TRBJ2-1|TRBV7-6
CASSLGQGAYNEQFF
TGTGCCAGCAGCTTGGGACAGGGCGCCTACAATGAGCAGTTCTTC
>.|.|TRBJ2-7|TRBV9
CASSEAGRYQTYEQYF
TGTGCCAGCAGCGAGGCGGGGCGCTATCAGACGTACGAGCAGTACTTC
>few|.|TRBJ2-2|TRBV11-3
CASRKGQTGELFF
TGTGCCAGCCGAAAAGGACAGACCGGGGAGCTGTTTTTT
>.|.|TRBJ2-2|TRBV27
CASSFERMIRVGELFF
TGTGCCAGCAGTTTCGAGAGAATGATCAGGGTCGGGGAGCTGTTTTTT
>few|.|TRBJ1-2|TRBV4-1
CASSQDGTSGRYTF
TGCGCCAGCAGCCAAGATGGGACTAGCGGGAGATACACCTTC
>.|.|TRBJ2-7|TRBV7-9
CASSLVRGSGEQYF
TGTGCCAGCAGCTTAGTAAGGGGATCAGGCGAGCAGTACTTC
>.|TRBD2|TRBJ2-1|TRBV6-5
CASSYWTSGSNNEQFF
TGTGCCAGCAGTTACTGGACTAGCGGGAGTAACAATGAGCAGTTCTTC
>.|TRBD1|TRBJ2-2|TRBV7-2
CASSLAGTGNTGELFF
TGTGCCAGCAGCTTAGCCGGGACAGGGAACACCGGGGAGCTGTTTTTT
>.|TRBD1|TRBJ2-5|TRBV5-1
CASSQDRGRETQYF
TGCGCCAGCAGCCAGGACAGGGGGCGGGAGACCCAGTACTTC
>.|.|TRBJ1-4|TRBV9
CASSAPTGTTEKLFF
TGTGCCAGCAGCGCACCCACCGGAACCACTGAAAAACTGTTTTTT
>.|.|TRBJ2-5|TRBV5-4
CASSLVHSEETQYF
TGTGCCAGCAGCTTGGTGCACAGTGAAGAGACCCAGTACTTC
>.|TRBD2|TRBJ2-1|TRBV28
CASGGAGDLKLEQFF
TGTGCTTCGGGGGGAGCGGGAGATCTAAAGCTTGAGCAGTTCTTC
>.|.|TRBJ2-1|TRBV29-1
CSVVQGEQFF
TGCAGCGTTGTCCAGGGAGAGCAGTTCTTC
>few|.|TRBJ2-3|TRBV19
CASRKVGADTQYF
TGTGCCAGTAGAAAGGTGGGCGCAGATACGCAGTATTTT
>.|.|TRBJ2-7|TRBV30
CAWNRGSSYEQYF
TGTGCCTGGAATCGAGGAAGCTCCTACGAGCAGTACTTC